A selection of T cell receptor beta chains follows, all from one sample in a study of blood T cell repertoires in COVID-19. Assay used: immunoSEQ multiplex PCR; TCRdb lists only in-frame clones, some missing. Among about 480,000 clones, approximately 86% were seen once, and the ten largest hold just over 8%. The sequencing input was PBMCs or T cells enriched from blood (not recorded which). Receptors were obtained from a woman aged 55-75 years who had recovered from COVID-19. The CDR3 runs from the conserved cysteine through the conserved F or W. The D gene is left open where the match is weak. For some rows the clone size is stated as once, few or many, or as a class when expanded; others skip it.

clone_size	j_call	cdr3_length	d_call	v_call	cdr3_nt	cdr3_aa
-	TRBJ2-3	16	-	TRBV7-2	TGTGCCAGCAGCTTAGGCGCACGGCGGAGCACAGATACGCAGTATTTT	CASSLGARRSTDTQYF
-	TRBJ1-5	14	-	TRBV19	TGTGCCAGTACCTGGGGGGGTAGCAATCAGCCCCAGCATTTT	CASTWGGSNQPQHF
-	TRBJ2-7	14	TRBD1	TRBV7-8	TGTGCCAGCAGCTTAGAACAGGGGTTTTACGAGCAGTACTTC	CASSLEQGFYEQYF
-	TRBJ2-3	15	-	TRBV5-4	TGTGCCAGCAGCTTGGGTCCAGGGAGCACAGATACGCAGTATTTT	CASSLGPGSTDTQYF
-	TRBJ1-1	13	-	TRBV5-1	TGCGCCAGCAGCTTGCAGGAATCGACTGAAGCTTTCTTT	CASSLQESTEAFF
-	TRBJ1-2	14	TRBD1	TRBV7-9	TGTGCCAGCAGCTTAGGGGGACAGGAATATGGCTACACCTTC	CASSLGGQEYGYTF
-	TRBJ1-1	13	-	TRBV2	TGTGCCAGCAGCCGCTCAGGGTCCACTGAAGCTTTCTTT	CASSRSGSTEAFF
-	TRBJ1-6	14	TRBD1	TRBV19	TGTGCCAGTACCACGACAGGGGGAGTGTCACCCCTCCACTTT	CASTTTGGVSPLHF
-	TRBJ1-4	14	TRBD1	TRBV19	TGTGCCAGTGGCGACAGGGGGAGCAATGAAAAACTGTTTTTT	CASGDRGSNEKLFF
once	TRBJ2-1	16	-	TRBV11-2	TGTGCCAGCAGCTTAGTTGGAGGGGGACTATACAATGAGCAGTTCTTC	CASSLVGGGLYNEQFF
-	TRBJ2-1	14	TRBD1	TRBV4-1	TGCGCCAGCAGCACATCCTCAGGGGGCAGGGAGCAGTTCTTC	CASSTSSGGREQFF
-	TRBJ1-2	13	TRBD1	TRBV11-2	TGTGCCAGCAGCCGCGGGACAGGGCGCGGCTACACCTTC	CASSRGTGRGYTF
-	TRBJ2-2	13	TRBD2	TRBV19	TGTGCCAGTAGGGGAGCGGGGGATGGGGAGCTGTTTTTT	CASRGAGDGELFF
-	TRBJ1-1	15	TRBD1	TRBV9	TGTGCCAGCAGCTTTCGGACAGGGCCGAACACTGAAGCTTTCTTT	CASSFRTGPNTEAFF
-	TRBJ2-5	17	TRBD2	TRBV18	TGTGCCAGCTCACCACCCGGACTAGCGGGGGGGCAAGAGACCCAGTACTTC	CASSPPGLAGGQETQYF
-	TRBJ2-5	15	-	TRBV5-1	TGCGCCAGCAGCTTTACCCGGGACATATCTAGTACCTGGTACTTC	CASSFTRDISSTWYF
-	TRBJ2-2	13	-	TRBV20-1	TGCAGTGCTAGTGCAGCGAACACCGGGGAGCTGTTTTTT	CSASAANTGELFF
-	TRBJ1-2	15	-	TRBV5-1	TGCGCCAGCAGGGTTCAGGGCTGGCTTAACTATGGCTACACCTTC	CASRVQGWLNYGYTF
-	TRBJ1-1	17	TRBD1	TRBV7-9	TGTGCCAGCAGCTTATTCCCCCGGGACAGATTAAACACTGAAGCTTTCTTT	CASSLFPRDRLNTEAFF
-	TRBJ1-1	13	-	TRBV6-4	TGTGCCAGCAGTGACTCCGGGTTCGGAGTAGCTTTCTTT	CASSDSGFGVAFF
-	TRBJ1-2	14	TRBD1	TRBV6-5	TGTGCCAGCAGCCCCCGGGACAGGGTCCATGGCTACACCTTC	CASSPRDRVHGYTF
-	TRBJ1-2	15	-	TRBV6-5	TGTGCCAGCAGTTTCCGGGACACCTGGCGCTGGGGCTACACCTTC	CASSFRDTWRWGYTF
once	TRBJ2-2	14	-	TRBV6-5	TGTGCCAGTTCCCCTCGAGGAGGCCTCGGGGAGCTGTTTTTT	CASSPRGGLGELFF
-	TRBJ1-1	16	-	TRBV11-2	TGTGCCAGCAGCTTAGATCCCGGGGGGGTGAACACTGAAGCTTTCTTT	CASSLDPGGVNTEAFF
-	TRBJ2-2	12	-	TRBV11-2	TGTGCCAGCAGGAGATATACCGGGGAGCTGTTTTTT	CASRRYTGELFF
-	TRBJ1-2	14	TRBD1	TRBV19	TGTGCCAGTAGTATAGGGACAGGCAACTATGGCTACACCTTC	CASSIGTGNYGYTF
-	TRBJ2-7	10	-	TRBV29-1	TGCAGCGTGGGAGACTACGAGCAGTACTTC	CSVGDYEQYF
-	TRBJ2-5	15	TRBD2	TRBV5-4	TGTGCCAGCAGCCGCCCCGATTGGGGGGGAGAGACCCAGTACTTC	CASSRPDWGGETQYF
-	TRBJ2-5	14	-	TRBV10-2	TGCGCCAGCACGGGAGTCGCCCCCCAAGAGACCCAGTACTTC	CASTGVAPQETQYF
-	TRBJ1-1	16	TRBD1	TRBV4-1	TGCGCCAGCAGCCAAGATGGGACAGTTATGAACACTGAAGCTTTCTTT	CASSQDGTVMNTEAFF
-	TRBJ2-3	14	TRBD1	TRBV4-1	TGCGCCAGCAGCCTGACAGGGGGAAAAGATACGCAGTATTTT	CASSLTGGKDTQYF
-	TRBJ2-7	11	-	TRBV3-1/TRBV3-2	TGTGCCAGCAGCCACAACTACGAGCAGTACTTC	CASSHNYEQYF
-	TRBJ1-1	14	TRBD1	TRBV6-5	TGTGCCAGCTACCGGACAGGAGCGTATACTGAAGCTTTCTTT	CASYRTGAYTEAFF
-	TRBJ2-1	14	-	TRBV2	TGTGCCAGCAGTCAGGGGTCCTCCTACAATGAGCAGTTCTTC	CASSQGSSYNEQFF
-	TRBJ2-2	17	TRBD1	TRBV24-1	TGTGCCACCTCCGGAGGACAGGGAAGAGCGAACACCGGGGAGCTGTTTTTT	CATSGGQGRANTGELFF
-	TRBJ2-1	16	TRBD2	TRBV5-1	TGCGCCAGCAGCTTACGGGCGGGACTAGCGGGCGATGAGCAGTTCTTC	CASSLRAGLAGDEQFF
once	TRBJ1-1	11	-	TRBV29-1	TGCAGCGCTGGGACATCCTTGCAGGCTTTCTTT	CSAGTSLQAFF
-	TRBJ2-1	12	-	TRBV28	TGTGCCAGCGTTAGCGACCGGAATGAGCAGTTCTTC	CASVSDRNEQFF
-	TRBJ2-4	15	-	TRBV27	TGTGCCAGCAGTTTCATAGAATTAGCCAAAAACATTCAGTACTTC	CASSFIELAKNIQYF
-	TRBJ2-3	15	TRBD1	TRBV7-7	TGTGCCAGCAGCTCAGGGACAGGGGGCACAGATACGCAGTATTTT	CASSSGTGGTDTQYF
-	TRBJ2-7	14	TRBD1	TRBV7-9	TGTGCCAGCAGCTCCGGGACAGGCCCCTACGAGCAGTACTTC	CASSSGTGPYEQYF
-	TRBJ2-1	18	TRBD1	TRBV7-2	TGTGCCAGCAGCTTAGCTCCCGGGACAGTTTCCCTCTACAATGAGCAGTTCTTC	CASSLAPGTVSLYNEQFF
once	TRBJ1-1	12	TRBD1	TRBV29-1	TGCAGCGTTGAACAGGGGGGTACTGAAGCTTTCTTT	CSVEQGGTEAFF
once	TRBJ2-7	14	TRBD1	TRBV10-3	TGTGCCATCAGAGATGGGACAGGGACCTACGAGCAGTACTTC	CAIRDGTGTYEQYF
-	TRBJ1-5	16	-	TRBV12-5	TGTGCTAGTGGACTCCTTACCCCCGCGGGCAATCAGCCCCAGCATTTT	CASGLLTPAGNQPQHF
few	TRBJ2-1	15	-	TRBV18	TGTGCCAGCTCACCTACGGGGAGCTCCTACAATGAGCAGTTCTTC	CASSPTGSSYNEQFF
-	TRBJ1-1	17	-	TRBV7-9	TGTGCCAGCAGCTTAGGGGGCCCCCTACGCCAAGACACTGAAGCTTTCTTT	CASSLGGPLRQDTEAFF
-	TRBJ1-2	10	TRBD1	TRBV2	TGTGCCAGTGGAGGGGGCGGCTACACCTTC	CASGGGGYTF
-	TRBJ2-3	15	-	TRBV5-1	TGCGCCAGCAGCTTTAAACAGGCTAGCACAGATACGCAGTATTTT	CASSFKQASTDTQYF
-	TRBJ2-1	16	TRBD1	TRBV10-1	TGCGCCAGCAGTGAGTCACAGGGGAGCTCCTACAATGAGCAGTTCTTC	CASSESQGSSYNEQFF